This T cell receptor beta chain was recovered during a study of graft-versus-host responses after intestinal transplantation. Data came from immunoSEQ multiplex PCR; TCRdb stores just in-frame clones and leaves some out. The sample includes tens of thousands of clones, more than 75% of them seen just once. With regard to this clone: Antigen unknown.

This specimen was unstimulated CD8+ T cells sorted from spleen or lymph node cells, taken before transplant. The sequence was collected from a human donor who was the organ donor for an intestinal transplant.

Here the CDR3 reads CASSLSFGTHPHTF. CDR3 sequence (DNA): TGTGCCAGCAGTTTATCGTTTGGGACACACCCCCACACCTTC. The J gene is TRBJ1-2, the V gene TRBV27, with a weak D call TRBD1 (6 bases). The CDR3 sequence is 14 residues long. V lost 0 bases to trimming and J lost 12 bases, with 17 bases between them. Germline V gene data show CDR1 as MNHEY and CDR2 as SMNVEV (reference sequence).